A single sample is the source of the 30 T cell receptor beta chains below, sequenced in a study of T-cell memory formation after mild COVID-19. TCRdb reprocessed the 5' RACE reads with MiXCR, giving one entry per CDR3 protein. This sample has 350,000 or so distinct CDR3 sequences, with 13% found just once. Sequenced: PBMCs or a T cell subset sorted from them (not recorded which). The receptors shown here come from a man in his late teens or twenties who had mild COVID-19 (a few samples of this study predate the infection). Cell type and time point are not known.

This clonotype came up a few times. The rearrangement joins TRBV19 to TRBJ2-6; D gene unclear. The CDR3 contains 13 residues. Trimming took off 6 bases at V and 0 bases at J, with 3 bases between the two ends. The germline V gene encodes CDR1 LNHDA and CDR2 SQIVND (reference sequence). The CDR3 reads CASRASGANVLTF. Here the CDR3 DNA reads TGTGCCAGTAGGGCCTCTGGGGCCAACGTCCTGACTTTC.

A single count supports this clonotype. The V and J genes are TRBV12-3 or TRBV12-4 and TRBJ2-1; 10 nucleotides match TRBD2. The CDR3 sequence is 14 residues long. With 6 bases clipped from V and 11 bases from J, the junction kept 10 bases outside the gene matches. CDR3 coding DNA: TGTGCCAGCAGCCAAGGACTAGCGGAAGAAAAGCAGTTCTTC. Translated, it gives CASSQGLAEEKQFF.

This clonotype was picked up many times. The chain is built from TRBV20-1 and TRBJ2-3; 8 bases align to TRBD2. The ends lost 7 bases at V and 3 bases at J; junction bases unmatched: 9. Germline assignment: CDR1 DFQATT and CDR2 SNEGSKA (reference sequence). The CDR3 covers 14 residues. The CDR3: CSVARGGWTDTQYF. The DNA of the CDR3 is TGCAGTGTCGCACGGGGGGGTTGGACAGATACGCAGTATTTT.

The DNA of the CDR3 is TGTGCCAGCAGCCAACGAGGGGACTCCTACGAGCAGTACTTC. Protein sequence: CASSQRGDSYEQYF. The V and J genes are TRBV4-2 and TRBJ2-7; D is tentatively TRBD1 or TRBD2 (5 bases each). V was shortened by 2 bases and J by 0 bases, with 8 bases between the two germline ends. CDR3 size: 14 residues. The germline gives CDR1 LGHNA, CDR2 YNFKEQ.

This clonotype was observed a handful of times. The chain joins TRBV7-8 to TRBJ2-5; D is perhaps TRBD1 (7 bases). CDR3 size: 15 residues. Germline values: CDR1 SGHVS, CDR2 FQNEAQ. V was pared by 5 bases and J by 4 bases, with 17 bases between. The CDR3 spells CASSLLAQGGETQYF. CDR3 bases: TGTGCCAGCAGCCTACTAGCTCAGGGGGGAGAGACCCAGTACTTC.

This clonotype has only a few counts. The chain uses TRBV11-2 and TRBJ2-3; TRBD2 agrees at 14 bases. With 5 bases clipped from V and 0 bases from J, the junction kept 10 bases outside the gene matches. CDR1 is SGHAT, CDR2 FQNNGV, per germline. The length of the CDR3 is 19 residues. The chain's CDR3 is CASSPGTSGGATSTDTQYF. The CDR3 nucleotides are TGTGCCAGCAGCCCGGGGACTAGCGGGGGCGCAACTAGCACAGATACGCAGTATTTT.

DNA for the CDR3: TGTGCCAGCGGTTTACAGGGGCTTCAGCCCCAGCATTTT. It specifies CASGLQGLQPQHF. The rearrangement uses TRBV7-9 and TRBJ1-5, with 7 bases matching TRBD1. The V segment lost 8 bases and the J segment 6 bases; nucleotides outside the gene matches: 7. The CDR3 is 13 amino acids. Germline V gives CDR1 SEHNR, CDR2 FQNEAQ (reference sequence).

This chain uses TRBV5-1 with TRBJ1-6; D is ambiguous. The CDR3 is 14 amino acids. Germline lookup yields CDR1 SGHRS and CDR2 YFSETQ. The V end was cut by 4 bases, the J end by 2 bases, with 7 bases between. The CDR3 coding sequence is TGCGCCAGCAGCCCCTGGGCCTATAATTCACCCCTCCACTTT. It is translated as CASSPWAYNSPLHF.

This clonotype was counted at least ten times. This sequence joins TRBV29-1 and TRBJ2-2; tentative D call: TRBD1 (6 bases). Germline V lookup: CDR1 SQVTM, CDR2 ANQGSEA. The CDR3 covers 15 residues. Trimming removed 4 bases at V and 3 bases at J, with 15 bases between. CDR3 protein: CSVVWGQTHTGELFF. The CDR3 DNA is TGCAGCGTTGTATGGGGGCAGACTCACACCGGGGAGCTGTTTTTT.

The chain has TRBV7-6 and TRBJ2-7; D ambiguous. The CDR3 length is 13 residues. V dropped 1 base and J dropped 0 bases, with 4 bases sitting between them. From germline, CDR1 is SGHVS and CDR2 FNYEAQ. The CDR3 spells CASSLENSYEQYF. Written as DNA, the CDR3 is TGTGCCAGCAGCTTAGAGAACTCCTACGAGCAGTACTTC. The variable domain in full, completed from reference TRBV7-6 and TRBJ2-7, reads GAGVSQSPRYKVTKRGQDVALRCDPISGHVSLYWYRQALGQGPEFLTYFNYEAQQDKSGLPNDRFSAERPEGSISTLTIQRTEQRDSAMYRCASSLENSYEQYFGPGTRLTVT.

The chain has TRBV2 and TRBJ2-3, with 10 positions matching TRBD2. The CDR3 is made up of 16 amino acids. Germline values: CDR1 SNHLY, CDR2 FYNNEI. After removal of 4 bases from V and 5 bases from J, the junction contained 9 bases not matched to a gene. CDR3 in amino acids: CASSGQSGGAGDTQYF. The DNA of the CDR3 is TGTGCCAGCAGTGGGCAAAGCGGGGGGGCCGGAGATACGCAGTATTTT.

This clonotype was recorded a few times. This CDR3 is CASSLGTWRDTQYF. The CDR3 nucleotides are TGTGCCAGCAGCTTAGGGACGTGGAGGGATACGCAGTATTTT. The chain carries TRBV7-2 and TRBJ2-3, with D perhaps matching TRBD2 (5 bases). The CDR3 is 14 amino acids. The V end was cut by 1 base, the J end by 6 bases, with 11 bases between. Germline V gene sequence: CDR1 SGHTA, CDR2 FQGNSA.

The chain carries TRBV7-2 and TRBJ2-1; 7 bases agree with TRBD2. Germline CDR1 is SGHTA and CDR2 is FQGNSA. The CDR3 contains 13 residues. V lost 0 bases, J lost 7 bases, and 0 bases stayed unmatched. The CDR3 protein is CASSLARGNEQFF. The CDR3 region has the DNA TGTGCCAGCAGCTTAGCGCGGGGGAATGAGCAGTTCTTC.

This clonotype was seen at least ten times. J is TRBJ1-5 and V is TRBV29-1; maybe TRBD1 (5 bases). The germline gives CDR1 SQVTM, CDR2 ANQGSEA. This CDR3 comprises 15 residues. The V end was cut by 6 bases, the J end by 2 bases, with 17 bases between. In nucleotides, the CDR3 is TGCAGCGTCGGGATCGGGGCTTCGGGCAATCAGCCCCAGCATTTT. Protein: CSVGIGASGNQPQHF.

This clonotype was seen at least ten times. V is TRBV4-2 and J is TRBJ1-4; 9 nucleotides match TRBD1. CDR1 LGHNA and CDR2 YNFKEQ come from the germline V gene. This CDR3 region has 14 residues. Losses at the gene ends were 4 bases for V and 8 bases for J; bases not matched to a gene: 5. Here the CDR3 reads CASSPGQGGEKLFF. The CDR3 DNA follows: TGTGCCAGCAGCCCGGGACAGGGTGGCGAAAAACTGTTTTTT.

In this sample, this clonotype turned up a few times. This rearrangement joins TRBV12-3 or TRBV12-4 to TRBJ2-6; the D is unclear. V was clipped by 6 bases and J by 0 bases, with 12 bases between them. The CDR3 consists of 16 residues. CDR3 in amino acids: CASRPDPDSGANVLTF. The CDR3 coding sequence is TGTGCCAGCAGACCGGACCCGGACTCTGGGGCCAACGTCCTGACTTTC.

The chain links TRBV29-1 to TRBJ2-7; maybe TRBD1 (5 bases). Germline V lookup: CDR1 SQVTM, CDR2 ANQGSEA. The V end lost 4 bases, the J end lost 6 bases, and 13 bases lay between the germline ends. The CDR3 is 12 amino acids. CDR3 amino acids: CSVAAGSGEQYF. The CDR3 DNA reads TGCAGCGTTGCGGCAGGGTCTGGCGAGCAGTACTTC.

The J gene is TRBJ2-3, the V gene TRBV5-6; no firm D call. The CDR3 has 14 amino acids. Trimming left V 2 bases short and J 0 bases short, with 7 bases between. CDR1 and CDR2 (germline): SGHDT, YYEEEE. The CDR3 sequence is CASSLDHSTDTQYF. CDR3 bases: TGTGCCAGCAGCTTAGACCACAGCACAGATACGCAGTATTTT. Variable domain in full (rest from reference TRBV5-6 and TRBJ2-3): DAGVTQSPTHLIKTRGQQVTLRCSPKSGHDTVSWYQQALGQGPQFIFQYYEEEERQRGNFPDRFSGHQFPNYSSELNVNALLLGDSALYLCASSLDHSTDTQYFGPGTRLTVL.

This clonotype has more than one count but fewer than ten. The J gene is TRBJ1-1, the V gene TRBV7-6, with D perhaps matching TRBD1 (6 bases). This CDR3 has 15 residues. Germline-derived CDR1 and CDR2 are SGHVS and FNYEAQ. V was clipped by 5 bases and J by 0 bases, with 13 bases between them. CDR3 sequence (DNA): TGTGCCAGCAGCGCCGAACAGGGAATGAACACTGAAGCTTTCTTT. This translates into CASSAEQGMNTEAFF.

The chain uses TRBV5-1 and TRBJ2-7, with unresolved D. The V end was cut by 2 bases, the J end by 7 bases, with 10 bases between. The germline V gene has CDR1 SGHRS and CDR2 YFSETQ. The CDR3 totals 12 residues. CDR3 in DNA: TGCGCCAGCAGCTTAACCCAGCGTGAGCAGTACTTC. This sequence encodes CASSLTQREQYF.

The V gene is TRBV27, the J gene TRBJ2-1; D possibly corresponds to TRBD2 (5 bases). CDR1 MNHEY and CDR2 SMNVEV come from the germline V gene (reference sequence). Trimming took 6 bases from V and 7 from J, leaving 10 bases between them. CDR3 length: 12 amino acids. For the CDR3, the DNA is TGTGCCAGCAGAGAGGGTGGGAATGAGCAGTTCTTC. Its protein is CASREGGNEQFF.

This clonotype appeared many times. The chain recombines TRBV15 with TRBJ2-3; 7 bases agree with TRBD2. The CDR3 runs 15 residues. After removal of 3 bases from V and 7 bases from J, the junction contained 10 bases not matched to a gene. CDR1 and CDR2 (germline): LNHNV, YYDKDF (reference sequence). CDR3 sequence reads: CATSSGSGGRNTQYF. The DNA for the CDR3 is TGTGCCACCAGCAGCGGATCGGGGGGACGAAATACGCAGTATTTT.

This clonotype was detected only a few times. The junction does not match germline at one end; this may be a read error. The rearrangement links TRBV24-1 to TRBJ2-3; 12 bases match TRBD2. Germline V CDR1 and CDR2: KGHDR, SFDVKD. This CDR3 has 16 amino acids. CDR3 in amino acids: CATSDGRSSGGAQEHF. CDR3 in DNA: TGTGCCACCAGTGATGGGAGGTCTAGCGGGGGGGCCCAGGAACATTTT.

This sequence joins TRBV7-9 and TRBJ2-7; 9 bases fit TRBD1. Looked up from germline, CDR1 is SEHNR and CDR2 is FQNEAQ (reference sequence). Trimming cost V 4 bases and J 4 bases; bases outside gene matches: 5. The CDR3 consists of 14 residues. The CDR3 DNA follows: TGTGCCAGCAGCTCCCAAGGACAGGGGTACGAGCAGTACGTC. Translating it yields CASSSQGQGYEQYV.

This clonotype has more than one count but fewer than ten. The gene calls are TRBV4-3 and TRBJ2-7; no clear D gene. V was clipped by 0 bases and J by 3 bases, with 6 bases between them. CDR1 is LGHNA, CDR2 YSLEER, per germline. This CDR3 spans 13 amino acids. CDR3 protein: CASSQDLGYEQYV. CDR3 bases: TGCGCCAGCAGCCAAGATTTGGGCTACGAGCAGTACGTC.

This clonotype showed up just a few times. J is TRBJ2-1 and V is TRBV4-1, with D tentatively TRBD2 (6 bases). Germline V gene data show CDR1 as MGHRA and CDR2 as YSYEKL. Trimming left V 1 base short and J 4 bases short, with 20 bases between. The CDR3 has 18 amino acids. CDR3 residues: CASSQGYRSGGVYNEQFF. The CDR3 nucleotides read TGCGCCAGCAGCCAAGGCTACCGGTCTGGCGGGGTATACAATGAGCAGTTCTTC.

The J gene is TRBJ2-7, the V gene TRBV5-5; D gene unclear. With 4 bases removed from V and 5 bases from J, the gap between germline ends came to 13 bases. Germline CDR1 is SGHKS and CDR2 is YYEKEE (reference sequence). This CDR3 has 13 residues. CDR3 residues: CASSRSVGNEQYV. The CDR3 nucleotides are TGTGCCAGCAGCCGGTCGGTGGGCAACGAGCAGTACGTC.

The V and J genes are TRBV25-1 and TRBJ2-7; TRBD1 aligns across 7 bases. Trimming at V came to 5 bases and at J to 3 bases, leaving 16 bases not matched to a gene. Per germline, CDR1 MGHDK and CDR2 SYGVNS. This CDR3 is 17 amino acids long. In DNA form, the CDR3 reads TGTGCCAGCAGTCGTCGCAGCGGCACAGGGGAAGGCTACGAGCAGTACTTC. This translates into CASSRRSGTGEGYEQYF.

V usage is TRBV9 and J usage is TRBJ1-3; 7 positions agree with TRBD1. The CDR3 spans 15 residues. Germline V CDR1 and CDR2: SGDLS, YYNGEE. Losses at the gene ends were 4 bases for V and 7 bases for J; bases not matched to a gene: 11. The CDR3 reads CASSTRQGRGNTIYF. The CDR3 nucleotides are TGTGCCAGCAGCACTCGACAGGGACGAGGGAACACCATATATTTT. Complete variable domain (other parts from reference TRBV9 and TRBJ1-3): DSGVTQTPKHLITATGQRVTLRCSPRSGDLSVYWYQQSLDQGLQFLIQYYNGEERAKGNILERFSAQQFPDLHSELNLSSLELGDSALYFCASSTRQGRGNTIYFGEGSWLTVV.

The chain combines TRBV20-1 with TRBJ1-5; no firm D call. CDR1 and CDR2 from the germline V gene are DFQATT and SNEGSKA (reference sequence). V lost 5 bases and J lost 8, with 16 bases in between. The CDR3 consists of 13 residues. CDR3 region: CSARSLNGEPQHF. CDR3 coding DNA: TGCAGTGCTCGATCCCTAAATGGGGAGCCCCAGCATTTT.